This TCR beta chain was sequenced in a study of CD8+ T cells in alopecia areata. About the research overall: Female roughly 7-10-week-old C3H/HeJ recipients received skin from roughly 6-12-month-old C3H/HeJ graft donors with spontaneous alopecia.

Extraction and reverse transcription of RNA yielded cDNA as the sequencing template. The table came from immunoSEQ multiplex PCR; TCRdb's copy has only in-frame clones and leaves some out. The sample was found to contain under 350,000 clones, and every one recurs. CD4, CD8alpha, NKG2D, NKG2ACE and other markers were used to sort pooled cutaneous lymph node cells. J was trimmed by 2 bases and V by 2 bases; bases with no gene match: 3. CDR1 NNHDY and CDR2 SYVADS come from the germline V gene. The CDR3 has 16 residues. Of note for this clone: Antigen specificity is unknown. The genes are named according to mouse. The read terminates 4 residues before the CDR3 end, so the remaining end is supplied by the germline J gene.

General observations from the study: Especially in alopecia totalis/universalis, lesional scalp showed greater clonality than normal scalp did. Among patients, TCR sharing was less clear than in mice, a difference possibly due in part to HLA diversity in the patient population.

The clonotype was recovered from a C3H/HeJ mouse with alopecia areata. For this mouse line, the MHC haplotype is H2-k. This rearrangement joins TRBV13-3 to TRBJ2-2; 10 bases align to TRBD1. The specimen sequenced was CD4+ T cells sorted from a lymph node. The sequenced part of the CDR3 DNA is TGTGCCAGCAGTGAACCGGGACAGGGGAACACCGGG. Translating gives CASSEPGQGNTG. The full CDR3 is CASSEPGQGNTGQLYF.